This T cell receptor beta chain was identified during a study of OX40 agonist ivuxolimab in advanced cancers. Study findings and constraints: With doses of 0.1 to 3.0 mg/kg, CD4+ and CD8+ blood T cells had undergone clonal expansion by week 6.

The data were produced by immunoSEQ multiplex PCR, yet TCRdb's version contains in-frame clones alone and is incomplete. The sample holds over 15,000 clones; about nine tenths are singletons and the top ten take over 25%. The CDR3 is 14 residues long. Trimming cost V 4 bases and J 0 bases, with 12 bases left between them. Germline CDR1 reads SQVTM; CDR2 reads ANQGSEA. There are a few counts of this clone. What it binds is not known. This specimen was CD4+ or CD8+ T cells sorted from blood, taken in a trial of the OX40 agonist ivuxolimab. The V and J genes are TRBV29-1 and TRBJ1-1; D gene ambiguous. This TCR was recovered from an adult with an advanced solid tumor such as melanoma, head and neck, liver or kidney cancer. CDR3 coding DNA: TGCAGCGTTGTAGACACACTAATGAACACTGAAGCTTTCTTT. Residues: CSVVDTLMNTEAFF.